This entry lists 28 T cell receptor beta chains sequenced from one sample in a study of T cell changes during pregnancy in multiple sclerosis. TCRdb's copy holds only in-frame clones and misses some; the assay was immunoSEQ multiplex PCR. The sample carries some 63,000 clones, 90% to 95% recorded once. The sequencing here drew on peripheral blood, taken before pregnancy. Receptors originate from a female donor with multiple sclerosis, enrolled in a pregnancy study.

The V gene is TRBV21-1, the J gene TRBJ2-1; no DNA check was done on the table's D call, TRBD1. TRBV21-1 is a recognized pseudogene. The CDR3 covers 15 residues. CDR3 loop: CASSKRGKFGNEQFF. The CDR3 DNA follows: TGTGCCAGCAGCAAAAGGGGTAAATTTGGCAATGAGCAGTTCTTC.

With regard to this clone: Additional DNA sequences in this sample encode the identical CDR3. The rearrangement uses TRBV25-1 and TRBJ1-6; the match to TRBD1 covers 8 bases. Germline CDR1 MGHDK, CDR2 SYGVNS. The CDR3 extends over 14 amino acids. The J segment lost 4 bases and the V segment lost 4 bases, leaving 0 bases of the junction unmatched. CDR3 bases: TGTGCCAGCAGTGGGACAGGGTATAATTCACCCCTCCACTTT. Amino acid sequence: CASSGTGYNSPLHF. Full variable domain (outside the CDR3, taken from reference TRBV25-1 and TRBJ1-6): EADIYQTPRYLVIGTGKKITLECSQTMGHDKMYWYQQDPGMELHLIHYSYGVNSTEKGDLSSESTVSRIRTEHFPLTLESARPSHTSQYLCASSGTGYNSPLHFGNGTRLTVT.

This sequence joins TRBV6-6 and TRBJ1-1; D might be TRBD1 (6 bases). From germline, CDR1 is MNHNY and CDR2 SVGAGI (reference sequence). The CDR3 consists of 13 residues. Trimming left V 8 bases short and J 5 bases short, with 15 bases between. CDR3 residues: CASVQGSRTEAFF. The CDR3 DNA reads TGTGCCAGCGTACAGGGCTCCCGGACTGAAGCTTTCTTT.

V and J are TRBV7-2 and TRBJ1-2; possibly TRBD1 for D (5 bases). There are 14 residues in the CDR3. The V and J ends lost 5 bases and 4 bases respectively, with 14 bases between them. CDR1 and CDR2 (germline): SGHTA, FQGNSA. CDR3: CASSIGVGLYGYTF. Here the CDR3 DNA reads TGTGCCAGCAGCATAGGGGTGGGACTCTATGGCTACACCTTC.

The genes are TRBV25-1 and TRBJ2-7, with D possibly being TRBD2 (5 bases). The length of the CDR3 is 14 residues. V dropped 6 bases and J dropped 4 bases, with 16 bases sitting between them. The V gene's germline CDR1 is MGHDK and CDR2 SYGVNS. The CDR3 region has the DNA TGTGCCAGCAGCGGTAAGCTTGGAGGATACGAGCAGTACTTC. The encoded protein is CASSGKLGGYEQYF.

The rearrangement joins TRBV9 to TRBJ1-2, with D uncertain. The V gene's germline CDR1 is SGDLS and CDR2 YYNGEE. There are 13 residues in the CDR3. V lost 4 bases to trimming and J lost 5 bases, with 12 bases between them. CDR3 loop: CASSPSGEYGYTF. CDR3 bases: TGTGCCAGCAGCCCCTCCGGGGAATATGGCTACACCTTC.

This clone was observed a single time. The rearrangement links TRBV5-6 to TRBJ2-5; the D gene is possibly TRBD2 (6 bases). Germline assignment: CDR1 SGHDT and CDR2 YYEEEE. The CDR3 has 12 residues. V was cut by 5 bases and J by 5 bases, with 10 bases left in between. The CDR3, as DNA: TGTGCCAGCAGTCGGCTAGCGGAGACCCAGTACTTC. Translation: CASSRLAETQYF.

The rearrangement uses TRBV6-5 and TRBJ2-3, with TRBD1 matching 7 bases. The length of the CDR3 is 15 residues. Germline CDR1 reads MNHEY; CDR2 reads SVGAGI. Trimming cost V 6 bases and J 2 bases; bases outside gene matches: 8. The CDR3 region is CASRTIGGTTDTQYF. The CDR3 DNA sequence: TGTGCCAGCAGAACCATAGGGGGCACCACAGATACGCAGTATTTT.

This rearrangement joins TRBV7-3 to TRBJ2-3; maybe TRBD1 (5 bases). CDR3 length equals 14 residues. Germline V CDR1 and CDR2: SGHTA, FQGTGA. V shed 2 bases and J shed 0 bases, with 6 bases lying between them. Written as DNA, the CDR3 is TGTGCCAGCAGCTTAGGGGCGAGCACAGATACGCAGTATTTT. This codes for CASSLGASTDTQYF.

This clone occurred once. The chain uses TRBV4-3 and TRBJ1-1, with D possibly TRBD1 on 5 matching bases. The CDR3 runs 15 residues. V was cut by 0 bases and J by 7 bases, with 15 bases left in between. The germline CDR1 and CDR2 sequences are LGHNA and YSLEER. The DNA of the CDR3 is TGCGCCAGCAGCCAAGATGGGGCGTCCGGGGGTGAAGCTTTCTTT. This sequence encodes CASSQDGASGGEAFF.

This sequence joins TRBV20-1 and TRBJ1-2; D possibly corresponds to TRBD1 (6 bases). Per germline, CDR1 DFQATT and CDR2 SNEGSKA (reference sequence). The CDR3 consists of 10 residues. V lost 6 bases, J lost 6 bases, and 8 bases lay in between. DNA for the CDR3: TGCAGTGCATACAGGGATGGCTACACCTTC. Protein sequence: CSAYRDGYTF.

V is TRBV5-1 and J is TRBJ1-5; D remains unclear. The germline V and J ends were trimmed by 5 bases and 0 bases, with 12 bases remaining between them. Germline values: CDR1 SGHRS, CDR2 YFSETQ. The length of the CDR3 is 15 residues. This chain's CDR3 is CASRFAKLSNQPQHF. In nucleotides, the CDR3 is TGCGCCAGCAGGTTCGCAAAGCTTAGCAATCAGCCCCAGCATTTT. Drawing the rest from reference TRBV5-1 and TRBJ1-5, the complete variable domain is KAGVTQTPRYLIKTRGQQVTLSCSPISGHRSVSWYQQTPGQGLQFLFEYFSETQRNKGNFPGRFSGRQFSNSRSEMNVSTLELGDSALYLCASRFAKLSNQPQHFGDGTRLSIL.

The chain links TRBV4-1 to TRBJ2-4; D is possibly TRBD2 (7 bases). The CDR3 sequence is 18 residues long. Between the trimmed V and J ends, which lost 3 bases and 0 bases, there was a span of 18 bases. Germline CDR1 and CDR2: MGHRA and YSYEKL. CDR3 DNA sequence: TGCGCCAGCAGCCACGAACGGCGGGGGCCGCTAGCCAAAAACATTCAGTACTTC. It specifies CASSHERRGPLAKNIQYF.

The chain joins TRBV11-3 to TRBJ2-3; 7 nucleotides align to TRBD2. J was trimmed by 5 bases and V by 5 bases; bases with no gene match: 7. The CDR3 covers 14 residues. The germline V gene encodes CDR1 SGHNT and CDR2 YENEEA. The CDR3 DNA follows: TGTGCCAGCAGCCCGTGGGGGGGAGTAGATACGCAGTATTTT. Its protein is CASSPWGGVDTQYF. The full variable domain, rest sourced from reference TRBV11-3 and TRBJ2-3, is EAGVVQSPRYKIIEKKQPVAFWCNPISGHNTLYWYLQNLGQGPELLIRYENEEAVDDSQLPKDRFSAERLKGVDSTLKIQPAELGDSAVYLCASSPWGGVDTQYFGPGTRLTVL.

The chain carries TRBV19 and TRBJ1-2; 8 bases are shared with TRBD1. J gave up 8 bases and V 7 bases, and 9 bases lay outside the gene matches. Germline CDR1 reads LNHDA; CDR2 reads SQIVND (reference sequence). The CDR3 totals 13 residues. CDR3 nucleotide sequence: TGTGCCAGTACCAAGGACAGGGTCTCGGGCTACACCTTC. Translation: CASTKDRVSGYTF.

The chain uses TRBV19 and TRBJ1-5; D unclear. The CDR3 loop spans 14 amino acids. CDR1 LNHDA and CDR2 SQIVND come from the germline V gene (reference sequence). The germline V and J ends were trimmed by 3 bases and 8 bases, with 14 bases remaining between them. DNA for the CDR3: TGTGCCAGTAGTATCAGTTTCCGGGTGGAGCCCCAGCATTTT. Translation gives CASSISFRVEPQHF. Full variable domain (remainder filled in from reference TRBV19 and TRBJ1-5): DGGITQSPKYLFRKEGQNVTLSCEQNLNHDAMYWYRQDPGQGLRLIYYSQIVNDFQKGDIAEGYSVSREKKESFPLTVTSAQKNPTAFYLCASSISFRVEPQHFGDGTRLSIL.

V usage is TRBV29-1 and J usage is TRBJ1-2, with 9 bases aligning to TRBD1. Germline CDR1 SQVTM, CDR2 ANQGSEA. J was trimmed by 2 bases and V by 7 bases; bases with no gene match: 5. The length of the CDR3 is 13 residues. CDR3 coding DNA: TGCAGCGCCGAAGGGACAGGGAACTATGGCTACACCTTC. This translates into CSAEGTGNYGYTF. Variable domain in full (rest from reference TRBV29-1 and TRBJ1-2): SAVISQKPSRDICQRGTSLTIQCQVDSQVTMMFWYRQQPGQSLTLIATANQGSEATYESGFVIDKFPISRPNLTFSTLTVSNMSPEDSSIYLCSAEGTGNYGYTFGSGTRLTVV.

The chain recombines TRBV6-5 with TRBJ1-1, with 10 bases matching TRBD1. CDR3 length equals 15 residues. Germline V gene sequence: CDR1 MNHEY, CDR2 SVGAGI. V dropped 9 bases and J dropped 6; count of bases not matched to a gene: 13. The CDR3 sequence: CASTPGTGEGAEAFF. CDR3 in DNA: TGTGCCAGTACGCCCGGGACAGGGGAAGGCGCTGAAGCTTTCTTT.

The rearrangement uses TRBV5-6 and TRBJ1-4, with TRBD1 as a possible D gene (6 bases). The V gene lost 4 bases and the J gene lost 5 bases, with 12 bases spanning the gap. This CDR3 has 14 amino acids. CDR1 and CDR2 from the germline V gene are SGHDT and YYEEEE. CDR3 region: CASSLGHLNEKLFF. The CDR3 DNA is TGTGCCAGCAGCCTGGGACATCTCAATGAAAAACTGTTTTTT.

The chain couples TRBV4-3 to TRBJ2-5; 15 positions agree with TRBD2. The length of the CDR3 is 16 residues. V lost 4 bases to trimming and J lost 3 bases; unmatched junction nucleotides: 3. Germline V gives CDR1 LGHNA, CDR2 YSLEER. The CDR3 coding sequence is TGCGCCAGCAGCCGCGGACTAGCGGGGGGGGAAGAGACCCAGTACTTC. The encoded protein is CASSRGLAGGEETQYF.

The chain carries TRBV6-1 and TRBJ2-7; 10 bases are shared with TRBD1. Germline V gene sequence: CDR1 MNHNS, CDR2 SASEGT. The J segment lost 3 bases and the V segment lost 4 bases, leaving 3 bases of the junction unmatched. The CDR3 covers 14 residues. CDR3 sequence (DNA): TGTGCCAGCAGTGGATGGACAGGGGGCTACGAGCAGTACTTC. It is translated as CASSGWTGGYEQYF.

V is TRBV6-6 and J is TRBJ1-2; 9 bases map to TRBD1. Germline CDR1 is MNHNY and CDR2 is SVGAGI (reference sequence). The V segment lost 4 bases and the J segment 4 bases; nucleotides outside the gene matches: 7. There are 15 residues in the CDR3. The CDR3 reads CASSSPGQGLYGYTF. CDR3 bases: TGTGCCAGCAGTTCGCCGGGACAGGGCCTCTATGGCTACACCTTC.

This chain uses TRBV9 with TRBJ2-3; tentative D call: TRBD2 (6 bases). Trimming took off 0 bases at V and 2 bases at J, with 10 bases between the two ends. The CDR3 loop spans 15 amino acids. CDR1 is SGDLS and CDR2 is YYNGEE in the germline V gene. CDR3: CASSVAGGTTDTQYF. CDR3 sequence (DNA): TGTGCCAGCAGCGTAGCTGGGGGGACCACAGATACGCAGTATTTT.

The chain employs TRBV4-3 and TRBJ1-2; D gene ambiguous. The CDR3 is 19 amino acids. V was clipped by 0 bases and J by 4 bases, with 24 bases between them. CDR1 is LGHNA, CDR2 YSLEER, per germline. Here the CDR3 reads CASSQERGNLILGIYGYTF. CDR3 nucleotides: TGCGCCAGCAGCCAAGAGCGGGGTAATTTGATCTTAGGGATCTATGGCTACACCTTC.

CDR3 residues: CASSVFVGGRNEQFF. As DNA, the CDR3 is TGTGCCAGCAGCGTATTTGTGGGGGGGAGGAATGAGCAGTTCTTC. The chain joins TRBV9 to TRBJ2-1, with TRBD2 matching over 7 bases. The ends lost 1 base at V and 7 bases at J; junction bases unmatched: 8. Germline CDR1 and CDR2: SGDLS and YYNGEE. The CDR3 loop spans 15 amino acids. The full variable domain, in which reference TRBV9 and TRBJ2-1 provide the parts outside the CDR3, is DSGVTQTPKHLITATGQRVTLRCSPRSGDLSVYWYQQSLDQGLQFLIQYYNGEERAKGNILERFSAQQFPDLHSELNLSSLELGDSALYFCASSVFVGGRNEQFFGPGTRLTVL.

This sequence joins TRBV6-5 and TRBJ1-1; D not certain. From germline, CDR1 is MNHEY and CDR2 SVGAGI. Deletions cut 6 bases from V and 4 bases from J, with 6 bases between. The CDR3 length is 11 residues. CDR3 nucleotides: TGTGCCAGCAGCCCGGGCACTGAAGCTTTCTTT. This codes for CASSPGTEAFF.

The chain employs TRBV27 and TRBJ1-2; D is perhaps TRBD1 (5 bases). Germline assignment: CDR1 MNHEY and CDR2 SMNVEV (reference sequence). Trimming pared 3 bases from V and 10 bases from J, leaving 15 bases between. The CDR3 is 13 residues long. The CDR3 loop reads CASSFGTAHTYTF. CDR3 sequence (DNA): TGTGCCAGCAGTTTTGGGACTGCGCATACCTACACCTTC.

This chain connects TRBV2 to TRBJ2-6, with D uncertain. CDR1 is SNHLY and CDR2 is FYNNEI in the germline V gene. Trimming took 11 bases from V and 0 from J, leaving 8 bases between them. This CDR3 comprises 13 residues. CDR3 coding DNA: TGTGCCGGCACGAGCTCTGGGGCCAACGTCCTGACTTTC. Its translation: CAGTSSGANVLTF.